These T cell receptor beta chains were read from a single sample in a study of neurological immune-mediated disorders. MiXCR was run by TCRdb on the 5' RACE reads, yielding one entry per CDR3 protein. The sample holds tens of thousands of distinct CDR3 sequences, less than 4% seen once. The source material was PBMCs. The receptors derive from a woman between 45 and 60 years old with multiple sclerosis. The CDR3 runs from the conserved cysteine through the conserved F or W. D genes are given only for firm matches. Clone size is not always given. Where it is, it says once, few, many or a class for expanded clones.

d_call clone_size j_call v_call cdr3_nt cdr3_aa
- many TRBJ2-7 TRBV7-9 TGTGCCAGCAGCTTAAGGTCAGCATCCTACGAGCAGTACTTC CASSLRSASYEQYF
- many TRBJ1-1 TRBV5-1 TGCGCCAGTCAACAGGCGCTTGAAGGGACTGAAGCTTTCTTT CASQQALEGTEAFF
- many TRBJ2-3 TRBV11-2 TGTGCCAGCAGCTTAGTTATCCGGGTTGCAGATACGCAGTATTTT CASSLVIRVADTQYF
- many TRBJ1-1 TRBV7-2 TGTGCCAGCAGTCGGTTACAGCGGATGAACACTGAAGCTTTCTTT CASSRLQRMNTEAFF
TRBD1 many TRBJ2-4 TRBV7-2 TGTGCCAGCAACCCACAGGGGGCGGGAAACATTCAGTACTTC CASNPQGAGNIQYF
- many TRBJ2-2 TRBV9 TGTGCCAGCTCGCAGACTGAAACGATTACCGGGGAGCTGTTTTTT CASSQTETITGELFF
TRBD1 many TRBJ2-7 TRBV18 TGTGCCAGCTCACCAGGGACAGGGGTCCACGAGCAGTACTTC CASSPGTGVHEQYF
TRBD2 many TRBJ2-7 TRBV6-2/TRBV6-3 TGTGCCAGCAAATCTATAGCGGGGAGCCACTACGAGCAGTACTTC CASKSIAGSHYEQYF
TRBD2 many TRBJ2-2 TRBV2 TGTGCCAGCAGGGATAGCGGGAGGGCCCGGACCGGGGAGCTGTTTTTT CASRDSGRARTGELFF
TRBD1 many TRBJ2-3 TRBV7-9 TGTGCCACCCCCCTGGGACAGGGGAAGTCAGATACGCAGTATTTT CATPLGQGKSDTQYF
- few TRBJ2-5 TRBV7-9 TGTGCCAGCTTGCGGGACAGATTCCAAGAGACCCAGTACTTC CASLRDRFQETQYF
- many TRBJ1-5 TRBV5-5 TGTGCCAGCAGCTTGGAACAGCGCAATCAGCCCCAGAATTTT CASSLEQRNQPQNF
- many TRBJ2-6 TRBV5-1 TGCGCCAGCACCCTCGCGCCTGGGGCCAACGTCCTGACTTTC CASTLAPGANVLTF
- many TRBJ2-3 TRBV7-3 TGTGCCAGCAGCGAAGGGGCCCAGAGGTTGCAGTATTTT CASSEGAQRLQYF
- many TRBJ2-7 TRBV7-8 TGTGCCAGCAGCTTAGCCCACCCCTACGAGCAGTACTTC CASSLAHPYEQYF
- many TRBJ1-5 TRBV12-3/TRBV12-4 TGTGCCAGCAGTTTAGGTTCAGAGGGCAATCAGCCCCAGCATTTT CASSLGSEGNQPQHF
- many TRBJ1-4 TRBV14 TGTGCCAGCAGCCAAGGGAGGGTGTTGGATGAAAAACTGTTTTTT CASSQGRVLDEKLFF
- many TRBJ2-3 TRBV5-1 TGCGCCAGCAGCTTGGTACTGGGGAGCACAGATACGCAGTATTTT CASSLVLGSTDTQYF
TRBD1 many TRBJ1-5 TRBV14 TGTGCCAGCATCCTACAGGGGGAATGTAATCAGCCCCAGCATTTT CASILQGECNQPQHF
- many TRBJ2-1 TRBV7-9 TGTGCCAGCAGCTTAGTAGGCTGGGAAGATGAGCAGTTCTTC CASSLVGWEDEQFF
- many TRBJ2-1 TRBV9 TGTGCCAGCAGCGTAGGGGAGGTTACTAGAGAGCAGTTCTTC CASSVGEVTREQFF
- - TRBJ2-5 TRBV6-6 TGTGCCAGCAGGGTCGAAAGGGGTGAGACCCAGTACTTC CASRVERGETQYF
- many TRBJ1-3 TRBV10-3 TGTGCCATCAGTGAGTCTTATGGGAGGGCAGACTCTGGAAACACCATATATTTT CAISESYGRADSGNTIYF
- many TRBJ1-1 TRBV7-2 TGTGCCAGCAGCTTATTTTTCACTGAAGCTTTCTTT CASSLFFTEAFF
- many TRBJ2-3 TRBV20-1 TGCAGTGTCGGAACCGGGACCCGCGTAACAGATACGCAGTATTTT CSVGTGTRVTDTQYF
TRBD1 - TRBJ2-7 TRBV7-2 TGTGCCAACAGCCCCGGGGACAGAAAGACCTACGAGCAGTACTTC CANSPGDRKTYEQYF
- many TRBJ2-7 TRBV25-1 TGTGCCAGCATGCGGTCTTCCTCCTACGAGCAGTACTTC CASMRSSSYEQYF
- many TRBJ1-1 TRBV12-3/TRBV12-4 TGTGCCAGCAGTTTAGTTTGGGGGGCCACTGAAGCTTTCTTT CASSLVWGATEAFF
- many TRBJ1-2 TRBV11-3 TGTGCCAGCTCCCCGGGGCAAGTCTATGGCTACACCTTC CASSPGQVYGYTF
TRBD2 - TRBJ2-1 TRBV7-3 TGTGCCAGCAGCCCGGGACTAAAGACACCCCACAATGAGCAGTTCTTC CASSPGLKTPHNEQFF
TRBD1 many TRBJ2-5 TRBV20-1 TGCAGTGCTAGAGCGGACAGGGGGCAAGAGACCCAGTACTTC CSARADRGQETQYF
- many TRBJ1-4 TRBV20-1 TGCAGTGCCGGGGCTCGGGCCAAGAATGAAAAACTGTTTTTT CSAGARAKNEKLFF
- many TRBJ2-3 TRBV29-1 TGCAGCGTGGCCGCTATGTTGGGAGGCACAGATACGCAGTATTTT CSVAAMLGGTDTQYF
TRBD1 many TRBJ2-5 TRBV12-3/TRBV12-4 TGTGCCAGCAGTTTCACGGACAGGGGGAGGGAGACCCAGTACTTC CASSFTDRGRETQYF
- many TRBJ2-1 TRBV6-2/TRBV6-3 TGTGCCATCAGCTCCTACAATGAGCAGTTCTTC CAISSYNEQFF
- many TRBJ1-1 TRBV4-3 TGCGCCAGCAGCCAAGATTTTATGGCAGGGGCGAGTAAAACTGAAGCTTTCTTT CASSQDFMAGASKTEAFF
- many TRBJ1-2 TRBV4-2 TGTGCCAGCAGCCAAGAACCGGGTGGCGGCTACACCTTC CASSQEPGGGYTF
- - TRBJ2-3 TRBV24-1 TGTGCCACCAGTGTCGACAGCACAGATACGCAGTATTTT CATSVDSTDTQYF
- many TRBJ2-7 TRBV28 TGTGCCAGCAGCCAGCCCGGGACCAGCTTCTCCTACGAGCAGTACTTC CASSQPGTSFSYEQYF
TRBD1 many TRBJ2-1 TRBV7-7 TGTGCTAGCAGCTTGGGGACAGGGTGGGACAATGAGCAGTTCTTC CASSLGTGWDNEQFF
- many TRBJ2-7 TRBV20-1 TGCAGTGCTAGAGACCCCGGGAGCACAGACGAGCAGTACTTC CSARDPGSTDEQYF
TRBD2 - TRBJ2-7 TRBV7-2 TGTGCCAGCAGCTTATTAGCGGGAGTGGTTGAGCAGTACTTC CASSLLAGVVEQYF
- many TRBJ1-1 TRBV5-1 TGCGCCAGCACCCCGGGACAACCGGGAACTGAAGCTTTCTTT CASTPGQPGTEAFF
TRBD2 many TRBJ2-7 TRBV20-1 TGCAGTGCTAGAGACTTTAGCGGGATCTCCTACGAGCAGTACTTC CSARDFSGISYEQYF
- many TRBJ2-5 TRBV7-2 TGTGCCAGCAGCTCCCGAGGAGGCTTGAGGGAGACCCAGTACTTC CASSSRGGLRETQYF
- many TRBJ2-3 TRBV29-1 TGCAGCGTTGAACAGGGGCGCACAGATACGCAGTATTTT CSVEQGRTDTQYF
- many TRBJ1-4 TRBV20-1 TGCAGTGCTAGATTCCCGGGACATTCGGGAGAAAAACTGTTTTTT CSARFPGHSGEKLFF
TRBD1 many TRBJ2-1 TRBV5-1 TGCGCCAGCAGCTGGGACAGTTACAATGAGCAGTTCTTC CASSWDSYNEQFF
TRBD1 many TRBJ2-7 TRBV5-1 TGCGCCAGCAGCTTGGGGGTCCGGCAGGGGGCTGTCTCCTACGAGCAGTACTTC CASSLGVRQGAVSYEQYF
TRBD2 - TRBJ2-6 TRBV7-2 TGTGCCAGCAGCTTAGTGGGAGCGGGGGGGGCCAACGTCCTGACTTTC CASSLVGAGGANVLTF